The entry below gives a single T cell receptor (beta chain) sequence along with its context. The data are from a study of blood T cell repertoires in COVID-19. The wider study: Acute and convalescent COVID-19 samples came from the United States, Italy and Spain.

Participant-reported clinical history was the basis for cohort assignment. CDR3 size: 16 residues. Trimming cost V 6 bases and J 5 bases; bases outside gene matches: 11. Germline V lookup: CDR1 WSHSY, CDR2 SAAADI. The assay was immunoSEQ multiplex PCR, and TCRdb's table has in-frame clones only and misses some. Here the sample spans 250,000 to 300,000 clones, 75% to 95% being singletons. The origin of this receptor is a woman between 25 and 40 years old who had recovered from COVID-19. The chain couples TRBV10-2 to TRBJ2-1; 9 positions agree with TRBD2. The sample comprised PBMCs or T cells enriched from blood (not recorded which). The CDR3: CASSRRGAGGHNEQFF. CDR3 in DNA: TGCGCCAGCAGCCGGCGAGGAGCGGGAGGACACAATGAGCAGTTCTTC.